This TCR beta chain is drawn from a study of Graves' ophthalmopathy and Graves' hyperthyroidism. Germline CDR1 reads MGHRA; CDR2 reads YSYEKL. Deletions cut 1 base from V and 4 bases from J, with 14 bases between. There are 15 residues in the CDR3. The sequenced template was RNA, covering the TCR beta CDR3 region. HTBI primers were used in a first-round RT-PCR, which preceded a second-round multiplex PCR. One entry per CDR3 protein results from TCRdb running MiXCR on the multiplex PCR reads. Here the sample spans roughly 420,000 distinct CDR3 sequences, roughly 21% being singletons. This clonotype was counted many times.

The source material was peripheral blood. This chain uses TRBV4-1 with TRBJ2-7; TRBD2 might be the D (5 bases). The sequence was collected from a woman aged 18-29 years with stable Graves' hyperthyroidism. CDR3 sequence: CASSQAPGSIYEQYF. The CDR3 nucleotides are TGCGCCAGCAGCCAAGCCCCGGGGAGCATATACGAGCAGTACTTC.